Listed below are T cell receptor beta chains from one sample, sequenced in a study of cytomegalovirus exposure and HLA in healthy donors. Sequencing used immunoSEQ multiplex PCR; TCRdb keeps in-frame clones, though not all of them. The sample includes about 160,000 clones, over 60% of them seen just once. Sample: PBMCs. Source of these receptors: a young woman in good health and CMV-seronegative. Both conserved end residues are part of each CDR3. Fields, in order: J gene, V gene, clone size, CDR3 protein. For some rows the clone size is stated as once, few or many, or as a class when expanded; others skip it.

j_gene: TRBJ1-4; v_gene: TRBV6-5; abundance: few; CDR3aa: CASRSRVSEKLFF
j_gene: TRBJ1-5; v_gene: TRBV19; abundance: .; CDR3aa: CASNQIGDRQPQHF
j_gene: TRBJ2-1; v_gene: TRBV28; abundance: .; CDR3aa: CASSPSGQGDNEQFF
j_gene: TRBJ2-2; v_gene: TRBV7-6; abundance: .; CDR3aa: CASSFGQGAAGGELFF
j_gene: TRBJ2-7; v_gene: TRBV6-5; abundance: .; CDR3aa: CASRRRAGNEQYF
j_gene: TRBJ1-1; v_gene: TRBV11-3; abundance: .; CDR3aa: CASISNTEAFF
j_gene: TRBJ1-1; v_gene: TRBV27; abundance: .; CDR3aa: CASSLLDRDRGVNTEAFF
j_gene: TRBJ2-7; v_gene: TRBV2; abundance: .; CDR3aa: CASSEAGSVAGGTYEQYF
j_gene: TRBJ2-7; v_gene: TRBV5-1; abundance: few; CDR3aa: CASRWDTPRSYEQYF
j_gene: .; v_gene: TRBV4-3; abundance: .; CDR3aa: CASRQGLAGVGYEQYF
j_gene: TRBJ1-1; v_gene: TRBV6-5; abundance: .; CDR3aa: CASSDGGNTEAFF
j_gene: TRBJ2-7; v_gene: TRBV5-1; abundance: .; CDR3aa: CASSLGGGPYEQYF
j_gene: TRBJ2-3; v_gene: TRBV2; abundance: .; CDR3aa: CASTGMRGLKF
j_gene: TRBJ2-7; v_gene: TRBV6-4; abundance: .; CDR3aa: CLTGGLSYEQYF
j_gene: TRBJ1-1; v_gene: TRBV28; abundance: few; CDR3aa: CASSISQGNTEAFF
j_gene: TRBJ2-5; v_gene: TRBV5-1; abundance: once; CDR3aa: CASSVGQPQETQYF
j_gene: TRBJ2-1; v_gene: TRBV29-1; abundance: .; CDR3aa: CSGGQGGSYNEQFF
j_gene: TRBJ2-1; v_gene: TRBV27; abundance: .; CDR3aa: CASSRGQGLGNEQFF
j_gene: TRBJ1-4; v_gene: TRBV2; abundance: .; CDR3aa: CASSEEGGRGKLFF
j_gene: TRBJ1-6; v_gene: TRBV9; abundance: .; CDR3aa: CASSPGTGRGSPLHF
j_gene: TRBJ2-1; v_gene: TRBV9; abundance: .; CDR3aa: CASSVTAGPYNEQFF
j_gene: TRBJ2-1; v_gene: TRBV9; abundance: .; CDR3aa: CASSVRASGYNEQFF
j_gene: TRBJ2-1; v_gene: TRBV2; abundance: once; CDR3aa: CASTQTDYNEQFF
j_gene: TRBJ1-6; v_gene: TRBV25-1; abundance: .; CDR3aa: CASSGSAGERTPLHF
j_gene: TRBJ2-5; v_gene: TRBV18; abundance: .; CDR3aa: CASSPYSGQKETQYF
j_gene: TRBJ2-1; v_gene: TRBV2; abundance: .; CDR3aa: CASLAGVYEQFF
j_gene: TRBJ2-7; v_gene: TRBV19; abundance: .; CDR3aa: CASSMLPGYEQYF
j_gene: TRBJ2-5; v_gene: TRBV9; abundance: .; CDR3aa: CASSVESLAGMETQYF
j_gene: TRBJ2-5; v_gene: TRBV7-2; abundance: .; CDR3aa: CASSPQLAGGSETQYF